The 32 T cell receptor beta chains in this list originate from one sample, sequenced in a study of beta chain features in type 1 diabetes. No antigen has been identified for these receptors. General observations from the study: People with Type 1 diabetes carried modestly yet significantly shorter TCRB CDR3s in all four CD4+ subsets.

Every bit of the isolated RNA underwent reverse transcription, so sequencing read expressed TCRB transcripts. Profiled with immunoSEQ multiplex PCR; TCRdb holds only in-frame clones, not every one. The sample carries around 600,000 clones, 9.5% to 15% recorded once. Specimen: naive CD4+ T cells from blood. These receptors all come from a man younger than 45 with type 1 diabetes.

J is TRBJ2-1 and V is TRBV13, with 9 bases identical to TRBD1. CDR3 length: 15 amino acids. The V segment lost 6 bases and the J segment 8 bases; nucleotides outside the gene matches: 11. Germline V lookup: CDR1 PRHDT, CDR2 FYEKMQ (reference sequence). In nucleotides, the CDR3 is TGTGCCAGCAGTCGGGACAGGGCATCCGGGGATGAGCAGTTCTTC. Translation: CASSRDRASGDEQFF. The whole variable domain, remainder taken from reference TRBV13 and TRBJ2-1, is AAGVIQSPRHLIKEKRETATLKCYPIPRHDTVYWYQQGPGQDPQFLISFYEKMQSDKGSIPDRFSAQQFSDYHSELNMSSLELGDSALYFCASSRDRASGDEQFFGPGTRLTVL.

The rearrangement uses TRBV19 and TRBJ2-5; D gene uncertain. The germline V gene has CDR1 LNHDA and CDR2 SQIVND (reference sequence). The CDR3 is 13 residues long. The V gene lost 5 bases and the J gene lost 4 bases, with 11 bases spanning the gap. The CDR3 loop is CASSQGFVETQYF. CDR3 coding DNA: TGTGCCAGTAGTCAAGGGTTTGTAGAGACCCAGTACTTC.

The gene calls are TRBV5-6 and TRBJ1-6; TRBD1 is a possible D gene (6 bases). CDR3 length equals 18 residues. Per germline, CDR1 SGHDT and CDR2 YYEEEE. Trimming removed 4 bases from V and 5 bases from J, with 22 bases in between. In DNA, the CDR3 is TGTGCCAGCAGCATTCTACAGGGTGGCTCATTAAATAATTCACCCCTCCACTTT. Its protein product is CASSILQGGSLNNSPLHF.

The V gene is TRBV28, the J gene TRBJ2-7, with a weak D call TRBD1 (6 bases). In germline, CDR1 is MDHEN, CDR2 SYDVKM. Trimming took 7 bases from V and 2 from J, leaving 21 bases between them. This CDR3 is built from 16 residues. The CDR3 loop is CASTSGAAGETYEQYF. Written as DNA, the CDR3 is TGTGCCAGCACCTCTGGGGCGGCAGGGGAGACCTACGAGCAGTACTTC.

This rearrangement joins TRBV7-9 to TRBJ2-7; 7 bases are a match to TRBD1. CDR1 and CDR2 (germline): SEHNR, FQNEAQ (reference sequence). The J segment lost 0 bases and the V segment lost 5 bases, leaving 10 bases of the junction unmatched. The CDR3 is 16 residues long. CDR3 sequence: CASSRTGAASSYEQYF. The CDR3 DNA reads as TGTGCCAGCAGCAGAACAGGGGCTGCGAGCTCCTACGAGCAGTACTTC.

With regard to this clone: Different DNA sequences within this sample yield the same CDR3. The V gene is TRBV7-9, the J gene TRBJ1-5, with a weak D call TRBD1 (6 bases). Trimming removed 1 base at V and 4 bases at J, with 8 bases between. CDR3 length: 14 residues. The germline V gene has CDR1 SEHNR and CDR2 FQNEAQ (reference sequence). The CDR3 DNA reads as TGTGCCAGCAGCTTAGACAGGGCTAATCAGCCCCAGCATTTT. Protein: CASSLDRANQPQHF.

The chain uses TRBV5-1 and TRBJ2-5; 9 nucleotides match TRBD1. This CDR3 has 15 amino acids. Germline trimming cut 4 bases from V and 2 bases from J; bases unmatched to any gene: 6. Germline V gives CDR1 SGHRS, CDR2 YFSETQ. Written as DNA, the CDR3 is TGCGCCAGCAGCCCGGACAGGGGATATCAAGAGACCCAGTACTTC. This encodes CASSPDRGYQETQYF.

This sequence joins TRBV7-3 and TRBJ2-1; TRBD2 matches 11 bases. The CDR3 is 15 residues long. Germline V gene data show CDR1 as SGHTA and CDR2 as FQGTGA. The V gene end was trimmed by 4 bases and the J gene end by 4 bases; junction bases not matched to a gene: 3. CDR3: CASSYRLAGYNEQFF. The CDR3 bases are TGTGCCAGCAGCTACCGACTAGCGGGGTACAATGAGCAGTTCTTC.

The rearrangement uses TRBV9 and TRBJ1-6, with D perhaps matching TRBD1 (5 bases). The V end was cut by 3 bases, the J end by 7 bases, with 14 bases between. The CDR3 contains 15 residues. Germline assignment: CDR1 SGDLS and CDR2 YYNGEE. CDR3 sequence (DNA): TGTGCCAGCAGCGCGCGGGACGACCGGAATTCACCCCTCCACTTT. Its translation: CASSARDDRNSPLHF.

This clone was recorded a few times. The chain uses TRBV7-9 and TRBJ2-5; TRBD2 matches at 9 bases. Germline V lookup: CDR1 SEHNR, CDR2 FQNEAQ (reference sequence). The junction had 5 bases not matched to a gene; V was cut back by 5 bases and J by 4 bases. The CDR3 loop spans 14 amino acids. The CDR3 loop is CASSSGGTVETQYF. CDR3 sequence (DNA): TGTGCCAGCAGCAGCGGGGGGACCGTAGAGACCCAGTACTTC.

The V call is TRBV2, the J call TRBJ2-7; 9 nucleotides match TRBD1. V trimming: 5 bases; J trimming: 6 bases; junction bases outside the gene matches: 8. Germline V gives CDR1 SNHLY, CDR2 FYNNEI. CDR3 length: 14 residues. CDR3 amino acids: CASSWDREASEQYF. The DNA of the CDR3 is TGTGCCAGCAGTTGGGACAGGGAGGCTTCCGAGCAGTACTTC. Combining the CDR3 with reference TRBV2 and TRBJ2-7 gives the whole variable domain EPEVTQTPSHQVTQMGQEVILRCVPISNHLYFYWYRQILGQKVEFLVSFYNNEISEKSEIFDDQFSVERPDGSNFTLKIRSTKLEDSAMYFCASSWDREASEQYFGPGTRLTVT.

This clone has only a few counts. The V call is TRBV7-9, the J call TRBJ2-3; D perhaps matches TRBD2 (6 bases). Germline loops: CDR1 SEHNR, CDR2 FQNEAQ (reference sequence). The length of the CDR3 is 15 residues. V was shortened by 5 bases and J by 0 bases, with 12 bases between the two germline ends. The CDR3, as DNA: TGTGCCAGCAGCAACCCTAGCGCGAGCACAGATACGCAGTATTTT. This gives the protein CASSNPSASTDTQYF.

V is TRBV21-1 and J is TRBJ2-7. TRBV21-1 constitutes a pseudogene. CDR3 length: 16 residues. CDR3 nucleotides: TGTGCCAGCAGCAAAAATCTTTGGACGGATAGCTACGAGCAGTACTTC. Amino acids: CASSKNLWTDSYEQYF.

About this clone itself: Other DNA sequences in this sample translate to the same CDR3. The J gene is TRBJ1-2, the V gene TRBV27, with 8 bases that match TRBD1. The germline gives CDR1 MNHEY, CDR2 SMNVEV (reference sequence). The CDR3 covers 12 residues. Trimming removed 5 bases from V and 8 bases from J; junction bases left unmatched: 4. CDR3 residues: CASSPGQGGYTF. The CDR3 bases are TGTGCCAGCAGTCCAGGACAGGGAGGCTACACCTTC.

On this clone itself: The same CDR3 can be traced to other DNA sequences in this sample. The chain uses TRBV7-2 and TRBJ2-3; D perhaps matches TRBD1 (5 bases). The length of the CDR3 is 14 residues. Germline loops: CDR1 SGHTA, CDR2 FQGNSA. V shed 3 bases and J shed 0 bases, with 7 bases lying between them. CDR3 sequence: CASSLTASTDTQYF. The DNA for the CDR3 is TGTGCCAGCAGCTTGACAGCGAGCACAGATACGCAGTATTTT.

The chain links TRBV11-1 to TRBJ2-3; D is possibly TRBD1 or TRBD2 (5 bases each). The V gene's germline CDR1 is SGHAT and CDR2 FQDESV (reference sequence). The CDR3 spans 14 residues. Trimming removed 3 bases from V and 0 bases from J, with 7 bases in between. The CDR3 bases are TGTGCCAGCAGCTTTCGGGACAGCACAGATACGCAGTATTTT. Its protein product is CASSFRDSTDTQYF. Full variable domain (outside the CDR3, taken from reference TRBV11-1 and TRBJ2-3): EAEVAQSPRYKITEKSQAVAFWCDPISGHATLYWYRQILGQGPELLVQFQDESVVDDSQLPKDRFSAERLKGVDSTLKIQPAELGDSAMYLCASSFRDSTDTQYFGPGTRLTVL.

The J gene is TRBJ1-5, the V gene TRBV9; D not certain. Germline values: CDR1 SGDLS, CDR2 YYNGEE. Trimming cost V 5 bases and J 0 bases, with 12 bases left between them. CDR3 length: 15 residues. CDR3: CASSQSGHSNQPQHF. The DNA of the CDR3 is TGTGCCAGCAGTCAAAGCGGGCATAGCAATCAGCCCCAGCATTTT. The full variable domain, completed using reference TRBV9 and TRBJ1-5, is DSGVTQTPKHLITATGQRVTLRCSPRSGDLSVYWYQQSLDQGLQFLIQYYNGEERAKGNILERFSAQQFPDLHSELNLSSLELGDSALYFCASSQSGHSNQPQHFGDGTRLSIL.

The chain has TRBV18 and TRBJ2-3, with 10 bases lining up with TRBD2. Trimming removed 3 bases from V and 4 bases from J; junction bases left unmatched: 7. CDR3 length: 16 amino acids. Germline V gene data show CDR1 as KGHSH and CDR2 as LQKENI. Written as DNA, the CDR3 is TGTGCCAGCTCACCCCAGCGGGGGGGTTCAGCAGATACGCAGTATTTT. Protein product: CASSPQRGGSADTQYF.

The sample holds a few counts of this clone. V and J are TRBV29-1 and TRBJ1-5, with 9 bases that match TRBD1. The CDR3 extends over 13 amino acids. V lost 7 bases and J lost 5; bases outside the gene matches: 6. Per the germline V gene, CDR1 is SQVTM and CDR2 is ANQGSEA. For the CDR3, the DNA is TGCAGCGCGACAGGGGGAAGGGATCAGCCCCAGCATTTT. It yields the protein CSATGGRDQPQHF.

This clone was seen more than once but under ten times. The chain carries TRBV25-1 and TRBJ2-1; 7 bases line up with TRBD2. J gave up 6 bases and V 5 bases, and 10 bases lay outside the gene matches. Germline CDR1 and CDR2: MGHDK and SYGVNS. The CDR3 spans 15 residues. The CDR3 nucleotides read TGTGCCAGCAGTCAAGCGGGGACCGGGCTCAATGAGCAGTTCTTC. Translated, it gives CASSQAGTGLNEQFF.

The rearrangement links TRBV7-9 to TRBJ2-7; D perhaps matches TRBD1 (6 bases). The V end was cut by 5 bases, the J end by 4 bases, with 18 bases between. CDR1 SEHNR and CDR2 FQNEAQ come from the germline V gene (reference sequence). This CDR3 region has 15 residues. This CDR3 is CASSPFVQGEYEQYF. CDR3 in DNA: TGTGCCAGCAGCCCCTTCGTACAGGGAGAGTACGAGCAGTACTTC.

This clone was detected a few times. The chain has TRBV4-2 and TRBJ2-6; D might be TRBD1 (6 bases). The CDR3 spans 15 residues. Germline values: CDR1 LGHNA, CDR2 YNFKEQ. V was pared by 2 bases and J by 2 bases, with 7 bases between. CDR3 region: CASSQTGTGANVLTF. CDR3 coding DNA: TGTGCCAGCAGCCAAACAGGGACTGGGGCCAACGTCCTGACTTTC.

This clone has more than one count but fewer than ten. The chain is built from TRBV30 and TRBJ1-2; 7 bases fit TRBD1. The CDR3 length is 12 residues. CDR1 is GTSNPN, CDR2 SVGIG, per germline (reference sequence). Germline trimming cut 0 bases from V and 8 bases from J; bases unmatched to any gene: 3. In DNA, the CDR3 is TGTGCCTGGAGTGTGAAACAGGGGGGCTACACCTTC. Translated: CAWSVKQGGYTF.

The chain links TRBV25-1 to TRBJ1-2; D remains unclear. The CDR3 is 16 amino acids. The V gene lost 2 bases and the J gene lost 5 bases, with 18 bases spanning the gap. Germline V CDR1 and CDR2: MGHDK, SYGVNS. The CDR3 sequence is CASSEPDAYTHYGYTF. As DNA, the CDR3 is TGTGCCAGCAGTGAACCGGACGCCTATACCCATTATGGCTACACCTTC.

This clone was seen a handful of times. The chain links TRBV6-5 to TRBJ1-6, with 7 bases lining up with TRBD1. The CDR3 runs to 13 residues. Unmatched junction bases numbered 3, after V lost 2 bases and J lost 11 bases. Germline CDR1 and CDR2: MNHEY and SVGAGI. The CDR3 sequence is CASSYRGPAPLHF. The CDR3 coding sequence is TGTGCCAGCAGTTACAGGGGGCCGGCACCCCTCCACTTT.

The chain uses TRBV4-2 and TRBJ2-2, with unresolved D. The V end was cut by 1 base, the J end by 5 bases, with 20 bases between. Germline V gene sequence: CDR1 LGHNA, CDR2 YNFKEQ. The length of the CDR3 is 18 residues. The CDR3 loop reads CASSQGAKTWQTTGELFF. CDR3 bases: TGTGCCAGCAGCCAAGGGGCCAAGACGTGGCAGACTACCGGGGAGCTGTTTTTT.

This clone showed up just a few times. The chain combines TRBV29-1 with TRBJ2-7, with D perhaps TRBD2 (6 bases). CDR3 length: 11 residues. From germline, CDR1 is SQVTM and CDR2 ANQGSEA. The V and J ends lost 4 bases and 3 bases respectively, with 7 bases between them. CDR3 protein: CSVGTNYEQYF. CDR3 sequence (DNA): TGCAGCGTTGGGACTAACTACGAGCAGTACTTC.

This clone was detected only a few times. The chain links TRBV30 to TRBJ2-7; D may be TRBD1 or TRBD2 (5 bases each). Germline CDR1 GTSNPN, CDR2 SVGIG (reference sequence). V gave up 5 bases and J gave up 10 bases, with 15 bases separating them. The CDR3 length is 11 residues. The CDR3 sequence is CAWSGTGEQYF. The CDR3 region has the DNA TGTGCCTGGTCAGGGACCGGCGAACAGTACTTC.

The chain uses TRBV27 and TRBJ2-1; TRBD1 aligns across 8 bases. This CDR3 has 16 amino acids. V lost 6 bases to trimming and J lost 5 bases; unmatched junction nucleotides: 12. Germline V gene data show CDR1 as MNHEY and CDR2 as SMNVEV (reference sequence). CDR3 coding DNA: TGTGCCAGCAGCCGCCTCAGGCAGGGGGCCAACAATGAGCAGTTCTTC. Its translation: CASSRLRQGANNEQFF.

The chain joins TRBV9 to TRBJ2-3, with D uncertain. Between the trimmed V and J ends, which lost 0 bases and 0 bases, there was a span of 23 bases. The CDR3 is made up of 20 amino acids. CDR1 is SGDLS, CDR2 YYNGEE, per germline. CDR3 bases: TGTGCCAGCAGCGTAGGGGTTCGGACCCGGGCCCTATCTAGCACAGATACGCAGTATTTT. This gives the protein CASSVGVRTRALSSTDTQYF.

The chain uses TRBV14 and TRBJ2-5, with a tentative D call TRBD2 (6 bases). The CDR3 extends over 17 amino acids. Trimming shortened V by 1 base and J by 7 bases, and 22 bases separated the two germline ends. Germline CDR1 SGHDN, CDR2 FVKESK. DNA of the CDR3: TGTGCCAGCAGCCAAGGGTTTCCGCATCCCTTGGGGGGGACCCAGTACTTC. Translating gives CASSQGFPHPLGGTQYF.

J is TRBJ2-7 and V is TRBV10-3, with 7 bases lining up with TRBD1. The length of the CDR3 is 13 residues. Germline CDR1 ENHRY, CDR2 SYGVKD. Trimming at V came to 6 bases and at J to 4 bases, leaving 6 bases not matched to a gene. The CDR3 region is CAIRGGGLYEQYF. In nucleotides, the CDR3 is TGTGCCATCAGAGGGGGCGGGTTGTACGAGCAGTACTTC.